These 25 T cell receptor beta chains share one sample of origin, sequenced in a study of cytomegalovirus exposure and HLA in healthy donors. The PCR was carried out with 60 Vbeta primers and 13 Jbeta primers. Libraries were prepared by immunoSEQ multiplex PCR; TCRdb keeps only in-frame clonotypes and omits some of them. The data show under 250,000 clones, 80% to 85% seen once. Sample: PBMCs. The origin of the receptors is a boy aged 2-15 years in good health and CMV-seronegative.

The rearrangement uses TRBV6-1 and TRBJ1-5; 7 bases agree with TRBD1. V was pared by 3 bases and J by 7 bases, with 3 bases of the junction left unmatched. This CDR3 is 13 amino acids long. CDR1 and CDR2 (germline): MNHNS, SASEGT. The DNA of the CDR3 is TGTGCCAGCAGTGAGTCACAGGGGCAGCCCCAGCATTTT. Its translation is CASSESQGQPQHF.

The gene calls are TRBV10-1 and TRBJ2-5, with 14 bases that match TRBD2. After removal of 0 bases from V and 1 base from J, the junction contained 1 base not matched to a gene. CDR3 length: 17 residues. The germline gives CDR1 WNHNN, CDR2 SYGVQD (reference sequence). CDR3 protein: CASSESGLAGAQETQYF. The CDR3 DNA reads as TGCGCCAGCAGTGAGTCGGGACTAGCGGGGGCCCAAGAGACCCAGTACTTC.

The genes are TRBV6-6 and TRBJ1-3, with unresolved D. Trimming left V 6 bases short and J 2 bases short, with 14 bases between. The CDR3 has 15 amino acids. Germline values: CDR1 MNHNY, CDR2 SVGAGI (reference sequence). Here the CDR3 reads CASRDPGGPGNTIYF. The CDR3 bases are TGTGCCAGCAGGGACCCGGGAGGCCCTGGAAACACCATATATTTT.

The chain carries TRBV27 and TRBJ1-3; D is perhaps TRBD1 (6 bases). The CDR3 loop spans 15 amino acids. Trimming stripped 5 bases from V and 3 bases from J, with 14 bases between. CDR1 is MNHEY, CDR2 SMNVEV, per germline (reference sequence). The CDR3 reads CASSPPPGDGNTIYF. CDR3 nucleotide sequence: TGTGCCAGCAGTCCCCCCCCAGGGGATGGAAACACCATATATTTT.

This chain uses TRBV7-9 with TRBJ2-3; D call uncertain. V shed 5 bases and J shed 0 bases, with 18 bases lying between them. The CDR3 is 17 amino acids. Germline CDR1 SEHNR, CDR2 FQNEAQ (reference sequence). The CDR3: CASSQPLETISTDTQYF. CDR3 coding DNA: TGTGCCAGCAGCCAACCCCTAGAAACGATTAGCACAGATACGCAGTATTTT.

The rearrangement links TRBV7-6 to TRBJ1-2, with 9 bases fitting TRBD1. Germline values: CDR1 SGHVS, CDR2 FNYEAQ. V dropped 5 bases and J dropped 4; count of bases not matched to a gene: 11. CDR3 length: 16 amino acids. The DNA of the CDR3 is TGTGCCAGCAGCGTTGGGACAGGGAGAGGAAGCTATGGCTACACCTTC. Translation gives CASSVGTGRGSYGYTF.

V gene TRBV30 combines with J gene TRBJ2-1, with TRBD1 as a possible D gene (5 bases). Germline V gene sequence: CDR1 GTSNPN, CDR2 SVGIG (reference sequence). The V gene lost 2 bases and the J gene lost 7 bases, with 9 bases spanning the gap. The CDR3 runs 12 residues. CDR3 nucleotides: TGTGCCTGGAGTACGCAGGGAAATGAGCAGTTCTTC. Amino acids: CAWSTQGNEQFF.

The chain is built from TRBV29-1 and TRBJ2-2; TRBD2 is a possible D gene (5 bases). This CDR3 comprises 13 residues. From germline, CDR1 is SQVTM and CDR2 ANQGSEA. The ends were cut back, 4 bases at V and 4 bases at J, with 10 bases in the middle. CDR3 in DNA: TGCAGCGTTGCCGAGGCGGGCACCGGGGAGCTGTTTTTT. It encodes CSVAEAGTGELFF.

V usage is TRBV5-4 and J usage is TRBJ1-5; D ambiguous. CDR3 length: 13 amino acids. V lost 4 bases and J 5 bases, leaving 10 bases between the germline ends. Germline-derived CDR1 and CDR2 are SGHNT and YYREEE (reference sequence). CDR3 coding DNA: TGTGCCAGCAGCCCTCCCGTTTATCAGCCCCAGCATTTT. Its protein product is CASSPPVYQPQHF.

The CDR3 sequence: CASSQGGGANVLTF. In DNA, the CDR3 is TGTGCCAGCAGCCAGGGAGGCGGGGCCAACGTCCTGACTTTC. J is TRBJ2-6 and V is TRBV27, with D possibly being TRBD2 (6 bases). CDR3 length equals 14 residues. From germline, CDR1 is MNHEY and CDR2 SMNVEV (reference sequence). Trimming took off 6 bases at V and 4 bases at J, with 10 bases between the two ends.

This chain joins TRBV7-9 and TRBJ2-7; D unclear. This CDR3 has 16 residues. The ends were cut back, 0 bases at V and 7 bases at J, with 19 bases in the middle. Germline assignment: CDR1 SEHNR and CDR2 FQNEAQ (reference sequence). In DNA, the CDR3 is TGTGCCAGCAGCTTAGCTACGGGTTCCTCACTTGGTGAGCAGTACTTC. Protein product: CASSLATGSSLGEQYF.

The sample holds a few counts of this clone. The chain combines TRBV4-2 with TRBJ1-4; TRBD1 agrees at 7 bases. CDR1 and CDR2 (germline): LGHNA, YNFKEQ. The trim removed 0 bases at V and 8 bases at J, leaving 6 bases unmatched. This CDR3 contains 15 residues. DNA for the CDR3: TGTGCCAGCAGCCAAGATGGGCAGGGGGGAGAAAAACTGTTTTTT. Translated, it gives CASSQDGQGGEKLFF.

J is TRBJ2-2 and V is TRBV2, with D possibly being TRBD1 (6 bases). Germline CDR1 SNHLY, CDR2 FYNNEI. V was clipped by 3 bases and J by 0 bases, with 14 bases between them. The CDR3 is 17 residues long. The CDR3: CASSDWRTATNTGELFF. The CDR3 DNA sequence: TGTGCCAGCAGTGATTGGCGGACAGCAACGAACACCGGGGAGCTGTTTTTT.

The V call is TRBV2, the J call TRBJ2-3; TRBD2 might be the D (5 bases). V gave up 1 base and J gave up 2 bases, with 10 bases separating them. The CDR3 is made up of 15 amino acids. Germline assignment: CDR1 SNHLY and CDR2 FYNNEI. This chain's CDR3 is CASSEGVAFTDTQYF. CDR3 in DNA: TGTGCCAGCAGTGAAGGGGTAGCGTTCACAGATACGCAGTATTTT.

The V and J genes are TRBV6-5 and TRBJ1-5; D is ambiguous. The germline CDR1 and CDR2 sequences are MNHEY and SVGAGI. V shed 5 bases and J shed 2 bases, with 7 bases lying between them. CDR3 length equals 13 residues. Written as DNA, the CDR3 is TGTGCCAGCAGTCGGTTTGGCAATCAGCCCCAGCATTTT. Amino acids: CASSRFGNQPQHF.

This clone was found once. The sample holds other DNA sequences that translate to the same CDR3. This CDR3 is CASSLSKPDTQYF. The CDR3 DNA follows: TGTGCCAGCAGCTTGTCCAAGCCAGATACGCAGTATTTT. The J gene is TRBJ2-3, the V gene TRBV5-4; D is uncertain. The CDR3 has 13 amino acids. Trimming removed 1 base from V and 4 bases from J, with 7 bases in between. Germline V gene data show CDR1 as SGHNT and CDR2 as YYREEE (reference sequence).

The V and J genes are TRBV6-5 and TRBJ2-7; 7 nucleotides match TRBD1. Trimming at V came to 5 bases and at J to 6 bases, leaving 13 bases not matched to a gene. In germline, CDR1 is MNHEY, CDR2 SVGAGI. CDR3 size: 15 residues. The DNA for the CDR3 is TGTGCCAGCAGTAAAGGACAGGACGATCCTTCCGAGCAGTACTTC. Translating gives CASSKGQDDPSEQYF.

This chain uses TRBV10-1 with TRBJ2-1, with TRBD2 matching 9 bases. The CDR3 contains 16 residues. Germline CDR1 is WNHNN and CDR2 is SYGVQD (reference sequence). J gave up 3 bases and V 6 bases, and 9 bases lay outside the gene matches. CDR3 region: CASSRVGAGGYNEQFF. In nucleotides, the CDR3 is TGCGCCAGCAGCCGCGTTGGAGCGGGGGGCTACAATGAGCAGTTCTTC.

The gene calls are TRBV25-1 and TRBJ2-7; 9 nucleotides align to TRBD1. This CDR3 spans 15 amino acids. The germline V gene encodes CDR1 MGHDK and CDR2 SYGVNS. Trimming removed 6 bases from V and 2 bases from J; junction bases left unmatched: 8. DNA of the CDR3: TGTGCCAGCAGCAATCTCGGGACAGGGACCTACGAGCAGTACTTC. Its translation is CASSNLGTGTYEQYF.

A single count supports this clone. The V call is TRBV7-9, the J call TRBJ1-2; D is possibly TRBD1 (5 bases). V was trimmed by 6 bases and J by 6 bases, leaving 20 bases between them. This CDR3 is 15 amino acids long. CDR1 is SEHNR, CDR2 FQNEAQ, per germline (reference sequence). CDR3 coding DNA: TGTGCCAGCAGTCCCCACCGGGGGTTACTGGATGGCTACACCTTC. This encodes CASSPHRGLLDGYTF.

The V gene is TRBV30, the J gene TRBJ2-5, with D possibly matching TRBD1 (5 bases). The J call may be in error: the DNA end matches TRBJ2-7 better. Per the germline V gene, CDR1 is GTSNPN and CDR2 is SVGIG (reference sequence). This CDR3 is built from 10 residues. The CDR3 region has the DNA TGTGGGGGCGGTGAGGACGAGCAGTACTTC. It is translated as CGGGEDEQYF.

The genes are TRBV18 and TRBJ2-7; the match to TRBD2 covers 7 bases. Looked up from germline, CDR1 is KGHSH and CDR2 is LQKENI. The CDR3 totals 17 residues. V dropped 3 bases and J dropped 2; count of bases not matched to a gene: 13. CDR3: CASSPPGSGSGAYEQYF. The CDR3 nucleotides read TGTGCCAGCTCACCCCCCGGGTCAGGGAGCGGGGCCTACGAGCAGTACTTC.

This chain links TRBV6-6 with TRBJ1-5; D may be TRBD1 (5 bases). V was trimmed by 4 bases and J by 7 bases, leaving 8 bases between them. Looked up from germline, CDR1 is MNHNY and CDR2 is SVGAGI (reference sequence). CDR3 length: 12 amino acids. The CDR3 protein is CASSSGQQPQHF. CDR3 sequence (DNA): TGTGCCAGCAGTTCCGGACAACAGCCCCAGCATTTT.

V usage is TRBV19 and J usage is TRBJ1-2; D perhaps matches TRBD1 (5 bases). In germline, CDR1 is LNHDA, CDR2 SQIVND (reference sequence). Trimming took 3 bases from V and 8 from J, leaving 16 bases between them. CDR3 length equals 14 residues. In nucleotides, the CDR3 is TGTGCCAGTAGTATCCTCGGGACTGCGGGGGGCTACACCTTC. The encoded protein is CASSILGTAGGYTF.

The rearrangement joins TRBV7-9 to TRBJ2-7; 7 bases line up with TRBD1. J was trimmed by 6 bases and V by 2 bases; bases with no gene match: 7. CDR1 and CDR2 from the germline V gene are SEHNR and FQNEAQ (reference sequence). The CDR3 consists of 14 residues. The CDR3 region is CASSLSRGKGEQYF. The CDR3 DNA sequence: TGTGCCAGCAGCTTAAGCAGGGGGAAGGGCGAGCAGTACTTC.